A single sample is the source of the 10 T cell receptor beta chains below, sequenced in a study of Graves' ophthalmopathy and Graves' hyperthyroidism. Amplification of the TCR beta CDR3 regions used RNA transcripts (as template). A first-round RT-PCR used HTBI primers, followed by a second-round multiplex PCR. TCRdb reanalysed the multiplex PCR reads using MiXCR and keeps one entry per CDR3 protein. The sample comprises about 480,000 distinct CDR3 sequences, roughly an eighth of which are singletons, and approximately 9.8% rests with the top ten. The sequencing sample was made of blood. These receptors were collected from a woman in her thirties with Graves' ophthalmopathy.

This clonotype was counted at least ten times. J is TRBJ2-5 and V is TRBV18, with a possible D match to TRBD2 (6 bases). The CDR3 has 15 amino acids. The V end lost 3 bases, the J end lost 2 bases, and 13 bases lay between the germline ends. The germline CDR1 and CDR2 sequences are KGHSH and LQKENI. The CDR3 region is CASSPNGGRQETQYF. In DNA, the CDR3 is TGTGCCAGCTCACCGAACGGAGGGAGACAAGAGACCCAGTACTTC.

This clonotype was observed at least ten times. This sequence joins TRBV28 and TRBJ2-7, with 8 positions matching TRBD1. The germline V gene has CDR1 MDHEN and CDR2 SYDVKM. The CDR3 length is 17 residues. Losses at the gene ends were 2 bases for V and 0 bases for J; bases not matched to a gene: 9. The CDR3, as DNA: TGTGCCAGCAGTTTACCCGGGACAGGAGTTTACTCCTACGAGCAGTACTTC. Its translation is CASSLPGTGVYSYEQYF.

This sequence joins TRBV11-2 and TRBJ1-5; tentative D call: TRBD1 (5 bases). V lost 1 base, J lost 7 bases, and 20 bases lay in between. Germline CDR1 reads SGHAT; CDR2 reads FQNNGV. The CDR3 has 17 amino acids. The CDR3 is CASSLVGSQGERQPQHF. CDR3 in DNA: TGTGCCAGCAGCTTAGTAGGGTCGCAGGGCGAAAGACAGCCCCAGCATTTT.

This chain links TRBV7-2 with TRBJ2-5; 7 bases agree with TRBD2. Trimming took 3 bases from V and 0 from J; bases not matched to a gene: 7. The CDR3 contains 16 residues. The germline V gene encodes CDR1 SGHTA and CDR2 FQGNSA. The CDR3 region is CASSFGGGPYQETQYF. For the CDR3, the DNA is TGTGCCAGCAGCTTTGGCGGGGGACCGTACCAAGAGACCCAGTACTTC.

CDR3 sequence: CASSPQGLGYEQYF. DNA for the CDR3: TGTGCCAGCAGTCCTCAGGGGCTCGGCTACGAGCAGTACTTC. This chain links TRBV12-3 or TRBV12-4 with TRBJ2-7; D possibly corresponds to TRBD1 (6 bases). Trimming took off 5 bases at V and 3 bases at J, with 14 bases between the two ends. The CDR3 extends over 14 amino acids.

A remark on this clonotype: Mismatch with germline at one junction end may stem from a read error. The rearrangement joins TRBV12-3 or TRBV12-4 to TRBJ2-2; D is possibly TRBD2 (5 bases). The CDR3 has 15 amino acids. As DNA, the CDR3 is TGTGCCAGCAGTTTATATCCAGCGGCCACCGGAGAGCTGTTTTTT. The encoded protein is CASSLYPAATGELFF.

The table lists this clonotype with many counts. The chain couples TRBV12-3 or TRBV12-4 to TRBJ1-1, with 7 bases identical to TRBD1. The CDR3 loop spans 15 amino acids. The J segment lost 3 bases and the V segment lost 5 bases, leaving 9 bases of the junction unmatched. The CDR3 sequence is CASSPSGGGYTEAFF. As DNA, the CDR3 is TGTGCCAGCAGTCCCTCAGGGGGGGGTTACACTGAAGCTTTCTTT.

The sample holds many counts of this clonotype. The J gene is TRBJ1-2, the V gene TRBV12-3 or TRBV12-4; 9 bases line up with TRBD1. With V trimmed by 4 bases and J by 6 bases, 3 bases remained unmatched. The CDR3 length is 13 residues. The CDR3 protein is CASSSTGGDGYTF. Written as DNA, the CDR3 is TGTGCCAGCAGTTCGACAGGGGGAGATGGCTACACCTTC.

This clonotype was detected many times. The genes are TRBV28 and TRBJ1-1; TRBD1 might be the D (6 bases). The CDR3 loop spans 17 amino acids. The germline V gene has CDR1 MDHEN and CDR2 SYDVKM. V was trimmed by 3 bases and J by 0 bases, leaving 17 bases between them. The DNA of the CDR3 is TGTGCCAGCAGTTTCGGGGGCAGGGGTTCGGTGAACACTGAAGCTTTCTTT. This translates into CASSFGGRGSVNTEAFF. The full variable domain, with the rest looked up from reference TRBV28 and TRBJ1-1, is DVKVTQSSRYLVKRTGEKVFLECVQDMDHENMFWYRQDPGLGLRLIYFSYDVKMKEKGDIPEGYSVSREKKERFSLILESASTNQTSMYLCASSFGGRGSVNTEAFFGQGTRLTVV.

This clonotype was seen many times. The chain uses TRBV11-2 and TRBJ1-1; D call uncertain. Trimming cost V 0 bases and J 6 bases, with 2 bases left between them. Per germline, CDR1 SGHAT and CDR2 FQNNGV. This CDR3 is 11 amino acids long. The CDR3 DNA sequence: TGTGCCAGCAGCTTAGAAGCTGAAGCTTTCTTT. Its translation: CASSLEAEAFF.